The entry below gives a single T cell receptor beta chain sequence along with its context. Each patient with chemo-refractory metastatic non-small-cell lung cancer was treated with focal radiation plus CTLA-4 blockade using ipilimumab. This record belongs to a study of radiotherapy plus CTLA-4 blockade in lung cancer. Clones were sequenced by immunoSEQ multiplex PCR, and TCRdb holds only the in-frame ones, with some missing. The top ten hold about 6.6% of the sample, which has tens of thousands of clones, around 82% seen once. The CDR3 extends over 14 amino acids. Germline V gives CDR1 SGHRS, CDR2 YFSETQ. The trim removed 6 bases at V and 6 bases at J, leaving 11 bases unmatched.

The chain is built from TRBV5-1 and TRBJ2-5; 7 bases align to TRBD2. The source is a human donor with non-small cell lung cancer who had a complete response to radiotherapy plus ipilimumab. The material sequenced was peripheral blood, taken from a patient treated with radiotherapy plus ipilimumab. CDR3 sequence reads: CASKSTAGKQTQYF. The CDR3 DNA reads as TGCGCCAGCAAGTCGACAGCGGGAAAACAGACCCAGTACTTC.